A selection of T cell receptor beta chains follows, all from one sample in a study of cytomegalovirus exposure and HLA in healthy donors. TCRdb's table, derived via immunoSEQ multiplex PCR, lists solely in-frame clones and lacks some. The table lists 250,000 to 350,000 clones, 70% to 90% of them singletons, with approximately 0.9% in the top ten. The sample consisted of PBMCs. The receptors originated from a man aged 25 to 40 in good health and CMV-seronegative. Both conserved end residues are trimmed from each CDR3.

v_gene	j_gene	CDR3aa
TRBV30	TRBJ1-4	AWSGGTGREKLF
TRBV7-9	TRBJ1-3	ASSLAPIPSGNTIY
TRBV15	TRBJ2-5	ATSSGGLPQETQY
TRBV4-2	TRBJ1-2	ASSTPGANYGYT
TRBV29-1	TRBJ1-3	SAHEASGNTIY
TRBV28	TRBJ1-1	ASSVQGGTEAF
TRBV19	TRBJ1-1	ASRRKGDRHEAF
TRBV9	TRBJ2-5	ASSPRGEAETQY
TRBV30	TRBJ1-3	AWVLGGPGNTIY
TRBV18	TRBJ2-2	ASSLWTVSTGELF
TRBV7-2	TRBJ2-1	ASSERSSGGQSYNEQF
TRBV5-5	TRBJ1-1	ASSLEQGWAF
TRBV7-6	TRBJ2-1	ASSSRPSGGGEQF